The rows below give T cell receptor beta chains drawn from one sample of a study of identical twins. TCRdb processed the 5' RACE reads anew with MiXCR; each CDR3 protein has one entry. Of around 480,000 distinct CDR3 sequences listed, roughly an eighth are singletons. This same sample was also part of a study on yellow fever vaccine responses in identical twins.

The specimen sequenced was CD4+ T cells sorted from blood. These TCRs come from a woman aged 18-35 years in good health. The CDR3 runs from the conserved cysteine through the conserved F or W. The order of the fields is D gene, V gene, clone size, J gene, CDR3 protein, CDR3 DNA. D genes are given only for firm matches. Rows may omit the clone size; those that give it use once, few, many or a size class.

NA	TRBV6-5	few	TRBJ1-5	CASSYQGGSNQPQHF	TGTGCCAGCAGTTACCAGGGAGGAAGCAATCAGCCCCAGCATTTT
NA	TRBV20-1	few	TRBJ2-3	CSARGNMGDTQYF	TGCAGTGCTAGGGGCAACATGGGAGATACGCAGTATTTT
TRBD1	TRBV5-1	few	TRBJ2-3	CASSLDRGRIDTQYF	TGCGCCAGCAGCTTGGACAGGGGGCGCATAGATACGCAGTATTTT
NA	TRBV6-1	few	TRBJ2-3	CASREQSTDTQYF	TGTGCCAGCAGGGAACAAAGCACAGATACGCAGTATTTT
NA	TRBV5-1	NA	TRBJ1-2	CASTAGGFGYTF	TGCGCCAGCACCGCGGGGGGTTTTGGCTACACCTTC
NA	TRBV20-1	NA	TRBJ2-7	CSARQTSYEQYF	TGCAGTGCTAGACAGACCTCCTACGAGCAGTACTTC
NA	TRBV5-6	NA	TRBJ2-1	CASSLVRVSYNEQFF	TGTGCCAGCAGCTTGGTCCGGGTCTCCTACAATGAGCAGTTCTTC
TRBD1	TRBV7-8	few	TRBJ2-7	CASSLVQQGAYEQYF	TGTGCCAGCAGCTTAGTACAGCAGGGGGCCTACGAGCAGTACTTC
NA	TRBV7-2	few	TRBJ2-5	CASSHRDSKSQETQYF	TGTGCCAGCAGCCACCGGGACTCGAAATCCCAAGAGACCCAGTACTTC
NA	TRBV5-1	few	TRBJ1-6	CASSPVVGDSPLHF	TGCGCCAGCAGCCCCGTTGTAGGGGATTCACCCCTCCACTTT
TRBD1	TRBV12-3/TRBV12-4	many	TRBJ2-5	CASSRQGVETQYF	TGTGCCAGCAGCCGACAGGGTGTTGAGACCCAGTACTTC
TRBD2	TRBV28	NA	TRBJ2-1	CASSSPAGGEYNEQFF	TGTGCCAGCAGCTCACCGGCGGGAGGGGAATACAATGAGCAGTTCTTC
TRBD1	TRBV5-4	NA	TRBJ1-4	CASSYRDRAQEKLFF	TGTGCCAGCAGCTACCGGGACAGGGCTCAGGAAAAACTGTTTTTT
NA	TRBV6-5	NA	TRBJ1-2	CASGIYGGYTF	TGTGCCAGCGGAATTTACGGGGGCTACACCTTC
NA	TRBV5-1	few	TRBJ2-3	CASSFPGVLTQYF	TGCGCCAGCAGCTTCCCTGGGGTACTTACGCAGTATTTT
TRBD1	TRBV7-9	NA	TRBJ2-1	CASRSTGGSEQFF	TGTGCCAGCAGATCCACAGGGGGCAGTGAGCAGTTCTTC
TRBD1	TRBV14	NA	TRBJ1-5	CASSHWDRGPQYSNQPQHF	TGTGCCAGCAGCCACTGGGACAGGGGGCCTCAATATAGCAATCAGCCCCAGCATTTT
TRBD2	TRBV7-8	NA	TRBJ2-7	CASSHPGLGLNEQYF	TGTGCCAGCAGCCATCCGGGACTAGGCCTTAATGAGCAGTACTTC
NA	TRBV7-2	few	TRBJ2-3	CASSSRPWGPDTQYF	TGTGCCAGCAGCTCTAGGCCCTGGGGGCCAGATACGCAGTATTTT
TRBD1	TRBV6-1	few	TRBJ2-1	CASSGQVNSYNEQFF	TGTGCCAGCAGCGGACAGGTTAACTCCTACAATGAGCAGTTCTTC
NA	TRBV10-2	few	TRBJ1-1	CASSPTVTEAFF	TGCGCCAGCAGCCCGACCGTCACTGAAGCTTTCTTT
TRBD2	TRBV4-3	NA	TRBJ2-2	CASSQESLAGFGELFF	TGCGCCAGCAGCCAAGAATCGCTAGCGGGCTTCGGGGAGCTGTTTTTT
NA	TRBV5-8	many	TRBJ2-5	CASSLVTRGQETQYF	TGTGCCAGCAGCTTGGTGACCAGGGGCCAAGAGACCCAGTACTTC
NA	TRBV5-1	many	TRBJ2-7	CASSQGLAGNYEQYF	TGCGCCAGCAGCCAAGGTCTAGCAGGAAACTACGAGCAGTACTTC
TRBD2	TRBV2	few	TRBJ2-1	CASTGPSGSYNEQFF	TGTGCCAGCACCGGACCTAGCGGGTCTTACAATGAGCAGTTCTTC
NA	TRBV30	NA	TRBJ2-5	CAWSGTEKETQYF	TGTGCCTGGAGTGGGACGGAAAAAGAGACCCAGTACTTC
NA	TRBV11-2	NA	TRBJ2-5	CASSLRMDRLLGEETQYF	TGTGCCAGCAGCTTAAGAATGGACCGCCTGTTGGGGGAAGAGACCCAGTACTTC
NA	TRBV28	NA	TRBJ1-5	CATNRGTSNQPQHF	TGTGCCACCAACCGGGGTACGAGCAATCAGCCCCAGCATTTT
NA	TRBV11-2	few	TRBJ2-5	CASSKETQYF	TGTGCCAGCTCGAAAGAGACCCAGTACTTC
TRBD2	TRBV5-4	NA	TRBJ2-3	CASSISGGHTDTQYF	TGTGCCAGCAGCATTAGCGGGGGGCACACAGATACGCAGTATTTT
NA	TRBV6-5	few	TRBJ1-1	CASRSDTEAFF	TGTGCCAGCAGGTCGGACACTGAAGCTTTCTTT
TRBD1	TRBV5-1	many	TRBJ2-7	CASSMGQYEQYF	TGCGCCAGCAGCATGGGACAGTACGAGCAGTACTTC
TRBD1	TRBV5-1	NA	TRBJ2-1	CASSSTGTGVNEQFF	TGCGCCAGCAGCTCAACCGGGACAGGGGTCAATGAGCAGTTCTTC
TRBD2	TRBV11-2	few	TRBJ2-1	CASSFASGLGGEQFF	TGTGCCAGCAGCTTTGCTAGCGGTTTGGGTGGTGAGCAGTTCTTC
NA	TRBV2	few	TRBJ2-3	CASSGTVIPGDTQYF	TGTGCCAGCAGTGGGACAGTTATTCCTGGAGATACGCAGTATTTT
TRBD1	TRBV5-1	NA	TRBJ2-5	CASSGGQGERKTQYF	TGCGCCAGCAGCGGCGGACAGGGGGAGAGGAAGACCCAGTACTTC
TRBD2	TRBV5-1	many	TRBJ2-5	CASRYPSGGGEETQYF	TGCGCCAGCAGATATCCTTCGGGCGGGGGAGAAGAGACCCAGTACTTC
NA	TRBV5-1	many	TRBJ2-3	CASSLGSGTSTDTQYF	TGCGCCAGCAGCTTGGGTAGCGGAACTAGCACAGATACGCAGTATTTT
TRBD2	TRBV10-3	few	TRBJ2-5	CAISERGGGPETQYF	TGTGCCATCAGTGAGCGGGGGGGGGGCCCGGAGACCCAGTACTTC
TRBD1	TRBV28	few	TRBJ2-1	CASKPGTEWGNEQFF	TGTGCCAGCAAACCCGGGACAGAATGGGGCAATGAGCAGTTCTTC
TRBD2	TRBV20-1	NA	TRBJ2-3	CSARKSSGRQSSTDTQYF	TGCAGTGCTAGGAAATCTAGCGGGAGGCAATCTAGCACAGATACGCAGTATTTT
TRBD2	TRBV12-3/TRBV12-4	NA	TRBJ2-7	CASSPRPGLAGSSTYEQYF	TGTGCCAGCAGTCCGAGACCGGGACTAGCGGGTAGCAGTACCTACGAGCAGTACTTC
NA	TRBV11-2	NA	TRBJ2-1	CASSLGSTGASFAGVYEQFF	TGTGCCAGCAGCTTAGGTTCCACAGGGGCCTCGTTCGCGGGAGTCTATGAGCAGTTCTTC
TRBD1	TRBV5-1	NA	TRBJ2-6	CASSPTMDRVTGANVLTF	TGCGCCAGCAGCCCTACCATGGACAGGGTTACTGGGGCCAACGTCCTGACTTTC
NA	TRBV5-4	NA	TRBJ2-7	CASSLADRINYEQYF	TGTGCCAGCAGCTTGGCCGACAGAATTAACTACGAGCAGTACTTC